The TCR beta chain under discussion was sequenced for a study of blood T cell repertoires in COVID-19. Study context: Sites across the United States, Italy and Spain contributed samples from acute and convalescent COVID-19.

The J segment lost 8 bases and the V segment lost 0 bases, leaving 9 bases of the junction unmatched. Germline CDR1 and CDR2: SGHNT and YENEEA. This CDR3 spans 16 amino acids. Original processing methods: Estimates of nucleated cell counts were drawn from the amplification of reference gene primers. Sequenced by immunoSEQ multiplex PCR; TCRdb stores in-frame clones only, minus some. V, J and clone size are taken as reported in that table, and D and trimming were inferred from the DNA itself. The data contain roughly 46,000 clones, 85% to 90% of them singletons. Sequenced sample: peripheral blood. The source of this sequence is a man aged 50 to 59 with active COVID-19. The V call is TRBV11-3, the J call TRBJ1-4; 7 positions match TRBD1. For the CDR3, the DNA is TGTGCCAGCAGCTTAGATAGGCAGGGGGTAGGAGAAAAACTGTTTTTT. Translated: CASSLDRQGVGEKLFF.